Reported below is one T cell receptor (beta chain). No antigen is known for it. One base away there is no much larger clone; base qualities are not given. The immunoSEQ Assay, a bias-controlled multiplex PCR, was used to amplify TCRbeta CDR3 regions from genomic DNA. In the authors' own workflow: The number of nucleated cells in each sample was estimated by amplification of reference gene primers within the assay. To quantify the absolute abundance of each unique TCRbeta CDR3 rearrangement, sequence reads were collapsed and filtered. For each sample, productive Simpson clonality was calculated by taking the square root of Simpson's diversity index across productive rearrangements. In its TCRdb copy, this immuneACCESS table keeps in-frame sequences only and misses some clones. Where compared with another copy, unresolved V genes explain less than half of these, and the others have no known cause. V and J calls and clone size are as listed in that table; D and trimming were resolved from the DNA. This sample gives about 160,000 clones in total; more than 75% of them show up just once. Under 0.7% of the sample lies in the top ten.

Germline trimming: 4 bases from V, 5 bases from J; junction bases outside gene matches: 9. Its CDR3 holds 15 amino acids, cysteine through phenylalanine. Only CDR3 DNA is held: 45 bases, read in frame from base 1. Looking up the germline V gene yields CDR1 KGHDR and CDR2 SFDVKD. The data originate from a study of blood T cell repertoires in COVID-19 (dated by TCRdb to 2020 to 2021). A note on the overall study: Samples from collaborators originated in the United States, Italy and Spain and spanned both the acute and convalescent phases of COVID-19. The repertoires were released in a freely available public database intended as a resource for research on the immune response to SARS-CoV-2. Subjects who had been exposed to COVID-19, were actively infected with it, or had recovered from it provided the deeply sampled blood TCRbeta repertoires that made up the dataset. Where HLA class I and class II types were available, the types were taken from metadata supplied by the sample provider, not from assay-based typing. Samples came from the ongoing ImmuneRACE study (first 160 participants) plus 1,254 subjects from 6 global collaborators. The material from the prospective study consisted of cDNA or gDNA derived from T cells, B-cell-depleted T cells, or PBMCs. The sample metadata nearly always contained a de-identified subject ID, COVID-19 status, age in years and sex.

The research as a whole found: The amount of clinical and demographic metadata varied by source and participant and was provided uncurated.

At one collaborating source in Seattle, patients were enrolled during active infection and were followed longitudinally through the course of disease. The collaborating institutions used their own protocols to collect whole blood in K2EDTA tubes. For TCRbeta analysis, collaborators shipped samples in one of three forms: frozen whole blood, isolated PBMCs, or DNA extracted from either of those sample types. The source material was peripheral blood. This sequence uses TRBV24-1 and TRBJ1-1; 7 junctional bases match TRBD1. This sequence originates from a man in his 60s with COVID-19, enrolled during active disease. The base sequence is TGTGCCACCAGTGACAACAGGGGAGTGGAGACTGAAGCTTTCTTT. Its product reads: CATSDNRGVETEAFF.